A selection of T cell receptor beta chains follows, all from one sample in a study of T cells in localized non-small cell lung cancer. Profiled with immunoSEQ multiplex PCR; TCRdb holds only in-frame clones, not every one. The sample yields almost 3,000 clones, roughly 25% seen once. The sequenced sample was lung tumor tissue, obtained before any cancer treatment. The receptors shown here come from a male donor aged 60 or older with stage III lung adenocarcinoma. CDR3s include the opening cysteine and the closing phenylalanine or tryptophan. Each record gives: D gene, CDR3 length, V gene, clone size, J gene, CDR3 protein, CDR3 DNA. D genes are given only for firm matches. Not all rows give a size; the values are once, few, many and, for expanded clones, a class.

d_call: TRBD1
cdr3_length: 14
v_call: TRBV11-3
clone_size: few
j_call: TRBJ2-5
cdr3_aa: CASSGQGNYETQYF
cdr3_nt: TGTGCCAGCAGTGGACAGGGGAATTATGAGACCCAGTACTTC

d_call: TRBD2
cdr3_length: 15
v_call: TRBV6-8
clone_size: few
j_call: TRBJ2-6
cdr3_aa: CATSAGGPGANVLTF
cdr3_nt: TGTGCCACAAGCGCGGGGGGCCCCGGGGCCAACGTCCTGACTTTC

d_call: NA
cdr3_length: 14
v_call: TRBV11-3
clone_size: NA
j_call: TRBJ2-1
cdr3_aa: CASSLVRRYNEQFF
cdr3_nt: TGTGCCAGCAGCTTAGTTAGGAGGTACAATGAGCAGTTCTTC

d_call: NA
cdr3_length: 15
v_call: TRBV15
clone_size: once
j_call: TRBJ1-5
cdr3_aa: CATSRDLRFEEPQHF
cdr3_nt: TGTGCCACCAGCAGAGACTTGCGGTTTGAGGAGCCCCAGCATTTT

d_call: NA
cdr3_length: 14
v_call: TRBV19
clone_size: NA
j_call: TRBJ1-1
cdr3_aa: CASSINEDGTEAFF
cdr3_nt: TGTGCCAGTAGTATCAATGAGGATGGGACTGAAGCTTTCTTT

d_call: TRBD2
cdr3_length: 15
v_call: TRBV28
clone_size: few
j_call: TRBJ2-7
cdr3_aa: CASSFWTSGSYEQYF
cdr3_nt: TGTGCCAGCAGCTTCTGGACTAGCGGGAGTTACGAGCAGTACTTC

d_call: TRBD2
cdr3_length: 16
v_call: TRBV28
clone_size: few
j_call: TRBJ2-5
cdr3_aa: CASSLAGGLPQETQYF
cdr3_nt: TGTGCCAGCAGTTTAGCGGGAGGGCTTCCCCAAGAGACCCAGTACTTC

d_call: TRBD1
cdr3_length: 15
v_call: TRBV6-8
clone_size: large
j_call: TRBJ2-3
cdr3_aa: CASSRTGGSTDTQYF
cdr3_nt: TGTGCCAGCAGCAGGACAGGGGGTAGCACAGATACGCAGTATTTT

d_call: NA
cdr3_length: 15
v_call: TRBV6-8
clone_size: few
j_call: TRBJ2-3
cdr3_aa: CASRREPTVGDTQYF
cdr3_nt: TGTGCCAGCAGGAGGGAACCGACCGTGGGAGATACGCAGTATTTT

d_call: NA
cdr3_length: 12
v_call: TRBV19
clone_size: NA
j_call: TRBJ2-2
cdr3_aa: CASSYQRGELFF
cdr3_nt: TGTGCCAGTAGTTACCAACGCGGGGAGCTGTTTTTT

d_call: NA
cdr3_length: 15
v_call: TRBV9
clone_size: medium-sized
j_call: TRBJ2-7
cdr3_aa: CASSAPGTATYEQYF
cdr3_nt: TGTGCCAGCAGCGCCCCCGGGACCGCAACCTACGAGCAGTACTTC

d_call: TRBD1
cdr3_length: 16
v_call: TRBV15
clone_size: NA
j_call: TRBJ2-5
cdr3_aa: CATSRLGQAGGETQYF
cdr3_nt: TGTGCCACCAGCAGACTGGGACAGGCGGGCGGTGAGACCCAGTACTTC

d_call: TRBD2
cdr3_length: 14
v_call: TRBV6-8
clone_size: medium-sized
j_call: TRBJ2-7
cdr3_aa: CASSFGLASYEQYF
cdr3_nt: TGTGCCAGCAGTTTCGGACTAGCGAGCTACGAGCAGTACTTC

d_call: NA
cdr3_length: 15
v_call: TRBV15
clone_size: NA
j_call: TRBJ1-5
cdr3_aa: CATSSLKVTNQPQHF
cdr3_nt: TGTGCCACCAGCAGCCTTAAGGTCACCAATCAGCCCCAGCATTTT

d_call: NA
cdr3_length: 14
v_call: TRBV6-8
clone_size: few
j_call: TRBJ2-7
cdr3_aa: CASSQPTGTHEQYF
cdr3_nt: TGTGCCAGCAGCCAACCGACAGGCACCCACGAGCAGTACTTC

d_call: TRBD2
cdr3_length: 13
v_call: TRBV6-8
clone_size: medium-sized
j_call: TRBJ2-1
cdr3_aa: CASSYGQRGTQFF
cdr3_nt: TGTGCCAGCAGTTACGGCCAGCGGGGCACGCAGTTCTTC

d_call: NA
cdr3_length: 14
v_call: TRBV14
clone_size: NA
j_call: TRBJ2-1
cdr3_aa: CASSQGGSYNEQFF
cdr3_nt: TGTGCCAGCAGCCAAGGCGGATCCTACAATGAGCAGTTCTTC

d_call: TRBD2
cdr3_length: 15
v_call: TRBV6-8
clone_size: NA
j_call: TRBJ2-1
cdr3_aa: CASSYSREGLNEQFF
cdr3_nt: TGTGCCAGCAGTTACTCGCGGGAGGGCCTCAATGAGCAGTTCTTC

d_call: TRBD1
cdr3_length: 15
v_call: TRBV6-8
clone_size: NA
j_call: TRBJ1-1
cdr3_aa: CASSVRTGNLAEAFF
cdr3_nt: TGTGCCAGCAGTGTTAGGACAGGGAATCTCGCTGAAGCTTTCTTT

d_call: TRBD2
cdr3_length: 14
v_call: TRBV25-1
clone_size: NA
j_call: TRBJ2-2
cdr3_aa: CASRSGLVVGELFF
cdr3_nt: TGTGCCAGCAGGAGTGGACTAGTCGTAGGGGAGCTGTTTTTT

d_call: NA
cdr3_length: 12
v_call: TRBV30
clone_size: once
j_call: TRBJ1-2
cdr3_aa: CAWSEGAYGYTF
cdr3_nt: TGTGCCTGGAGTGAGGGAGCCTATGGCTACACCTTC

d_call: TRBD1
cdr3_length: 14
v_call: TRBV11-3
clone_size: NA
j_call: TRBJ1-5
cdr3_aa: CASSWTGGNQPQHF
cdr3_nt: TGTGCCAGCAGCTGGACAGGGGGGAATCAGCCCCAGCATTTT

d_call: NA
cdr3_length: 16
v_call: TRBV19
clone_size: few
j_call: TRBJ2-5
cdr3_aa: CASSIMGRGGEETQYF
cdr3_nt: TGTGCCAGTAGTATTATGGGCAGGGGAGGGGAGGAGACCCAGTACTTC

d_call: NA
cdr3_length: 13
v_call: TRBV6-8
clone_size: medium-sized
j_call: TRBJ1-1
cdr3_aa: CASSRRGDTEAFF
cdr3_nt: TGTGCCAGCAGCCGACGAGGGGACACTGAAGCTTTCTTT

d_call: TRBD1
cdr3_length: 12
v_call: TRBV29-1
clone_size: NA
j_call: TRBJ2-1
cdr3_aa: CSAYRGAYEQFF
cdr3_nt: TGCAGCGCCTACAGGGGGGCATATGAGCAGTTCTTC

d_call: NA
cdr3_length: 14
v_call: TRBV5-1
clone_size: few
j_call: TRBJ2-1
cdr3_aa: CASSLDRSNNEQFF
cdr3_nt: TGCGCCAGCAGCTTGGACAGATCAAACAATGAGCAGTTCTTC

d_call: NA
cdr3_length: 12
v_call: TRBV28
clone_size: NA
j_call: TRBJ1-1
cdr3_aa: CASSLPMLEAFF
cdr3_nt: TGTGCCAGCAGTTTACCAATGCTTGAAGCTTTCTTT

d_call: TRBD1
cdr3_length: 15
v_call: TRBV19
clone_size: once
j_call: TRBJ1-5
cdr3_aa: CASSEDRGRIQPQHF
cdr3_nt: TGTGCCAGTAGCGAGGACAGGGGCCGGATCCAGCCCCAGCATTTT

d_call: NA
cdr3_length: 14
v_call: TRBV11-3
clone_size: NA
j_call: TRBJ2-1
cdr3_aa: CASSLTGAYNEQFF
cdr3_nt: TGTGCCAGCAGCTTAACGGGAGCCTACAATGAGCAGTTCTTC

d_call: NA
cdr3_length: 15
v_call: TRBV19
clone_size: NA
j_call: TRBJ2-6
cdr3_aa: CASSIGSSGANVLTF
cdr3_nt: TGTGCCAGTAGTATAGGTAGCTCTGGGGCCAACGTCCTGACTTTC

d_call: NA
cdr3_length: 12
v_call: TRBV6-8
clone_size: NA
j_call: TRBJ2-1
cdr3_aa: CASSFFKDEQFF
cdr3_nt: TGTGCCAGCAGCTTTTTTAAAGATGAGCAGTTCTTC

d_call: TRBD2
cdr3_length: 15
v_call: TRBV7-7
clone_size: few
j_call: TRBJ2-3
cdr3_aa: CASSFLAGGQVTQYF
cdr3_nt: TGTGCCAGCAGCTTCCTAGCGGGAGGGCAAGTTACGCAGTATTTT

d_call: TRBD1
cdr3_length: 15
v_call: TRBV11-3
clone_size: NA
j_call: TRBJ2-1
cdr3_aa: CASSLGTGALNEQFF
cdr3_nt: TGTGCCAGCAGCTTGGGGACAGGGGCTCTCAATGAGCAGTTCTTC

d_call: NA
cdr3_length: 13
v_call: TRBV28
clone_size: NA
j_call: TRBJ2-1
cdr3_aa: CASTIQGKNEQFF
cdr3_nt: TGTGCCAGCACCATACAGGGTAAAAATGAGCAGTTCTTC

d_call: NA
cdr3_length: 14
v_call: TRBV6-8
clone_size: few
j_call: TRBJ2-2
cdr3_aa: CASRGGTSTGELFF
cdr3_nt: TGTGCCAGCAGAGGCGGGACGAGCACCGGGGAGCTGTTTTTT

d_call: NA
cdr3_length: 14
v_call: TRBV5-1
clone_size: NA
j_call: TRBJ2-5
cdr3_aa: CASSVGGQVETQYF
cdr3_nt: TGCGCCAGCAGCGTGGGGGGACAAGTGGAGACCCAGTACTTC

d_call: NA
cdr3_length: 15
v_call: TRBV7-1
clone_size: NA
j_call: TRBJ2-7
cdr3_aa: CASSLGRGPPYEQYF
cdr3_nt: TGTGCCAGCAGCTTAGGGCGGGGGCCCCCCTACGAGCAGTACTTC

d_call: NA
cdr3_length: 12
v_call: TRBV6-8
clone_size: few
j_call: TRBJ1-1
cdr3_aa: CASQRANTEAFF
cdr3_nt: TGTGCCAGCCAAAGGGCCAACACTGAAGCTTTCTTT

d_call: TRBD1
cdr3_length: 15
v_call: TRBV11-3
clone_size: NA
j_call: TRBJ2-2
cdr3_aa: CASSPRDRPGGELFF
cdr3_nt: TGTGCCAGCAGCCCCCGGGACAGACCAGGCGGGGAGCTGTTTTTT

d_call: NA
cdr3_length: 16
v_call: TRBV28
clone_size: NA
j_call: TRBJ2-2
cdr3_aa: CASSLDGGPGTGELFF
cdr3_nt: TGTGCCAGCAGTTTAGACGGGGGGCCTGGAACCGGGGAGCTGTTTTTT

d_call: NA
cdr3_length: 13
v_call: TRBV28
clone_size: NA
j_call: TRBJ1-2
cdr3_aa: CASSLIQAYGYTF
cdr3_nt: TGTGCCAGCAGTTTAATACAGGCCTATGGCTACACCTTC

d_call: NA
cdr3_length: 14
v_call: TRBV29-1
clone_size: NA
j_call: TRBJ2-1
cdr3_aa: CSVGGPSRINEQFF
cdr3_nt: TGCAGCGTTGGAGGCCCTAGCCGGATCAATGAGCAGTTCTTC

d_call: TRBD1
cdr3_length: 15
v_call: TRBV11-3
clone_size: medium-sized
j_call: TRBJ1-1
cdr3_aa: CASSLEYRGNTEAFF
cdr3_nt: TGTGCCAGCAGCTTGGAGTACAGGGGGAACACTGAAGCTTTCTTT

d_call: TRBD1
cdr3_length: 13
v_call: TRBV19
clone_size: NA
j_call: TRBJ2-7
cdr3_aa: CASRSGQGSEQYF
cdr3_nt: TGTGCCAGTAGGTCTGGACAGGGGAGCGAGCAGTACTTC

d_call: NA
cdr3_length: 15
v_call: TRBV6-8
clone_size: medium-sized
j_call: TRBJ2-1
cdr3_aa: CAITRGEGAFNEQFF
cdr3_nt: TGTGCCATCACTCGCGGGGAGGGGGCTTTCAATGAGCAGTTCTTC

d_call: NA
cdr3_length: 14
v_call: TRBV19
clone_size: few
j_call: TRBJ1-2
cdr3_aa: CASSWDSGSYGYTF
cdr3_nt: TGTGCCAGTAGTTGGGACTCAGGCAGCTATGGCTACACCTTC

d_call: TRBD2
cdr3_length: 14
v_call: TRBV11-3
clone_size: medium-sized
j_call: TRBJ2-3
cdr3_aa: CASNGLAGEGTQYF
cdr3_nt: TGTGCCAGCAACGGACTAGCGGGGGAGGGGACGCAGTATTTT

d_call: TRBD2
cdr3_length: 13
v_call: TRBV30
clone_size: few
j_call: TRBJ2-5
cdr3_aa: CAWSVGLAETQYF
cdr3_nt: TGTGCCTGGAGTGTAGGACTAGCCGAGACCCAGTACTTC

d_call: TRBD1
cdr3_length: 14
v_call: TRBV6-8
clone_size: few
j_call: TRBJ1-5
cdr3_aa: CASSWGQGNQPQHF
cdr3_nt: TGTGCCAGCAGTTGGGGACAGGGAAATCAGCCCCAGCATTTT

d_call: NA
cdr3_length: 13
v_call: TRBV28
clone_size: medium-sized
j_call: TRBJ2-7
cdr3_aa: CASRRDDFYEQYF
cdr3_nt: TGTGCCAGCAGGCGGGACGACTTCTACGAGCAGTACTTC

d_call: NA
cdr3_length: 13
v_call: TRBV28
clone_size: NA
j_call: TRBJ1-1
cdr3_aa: CASGPVINTEAFF
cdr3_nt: TGTGCCAGCGGTCCAGTGATTAACACTGAAGCTTTCTTT